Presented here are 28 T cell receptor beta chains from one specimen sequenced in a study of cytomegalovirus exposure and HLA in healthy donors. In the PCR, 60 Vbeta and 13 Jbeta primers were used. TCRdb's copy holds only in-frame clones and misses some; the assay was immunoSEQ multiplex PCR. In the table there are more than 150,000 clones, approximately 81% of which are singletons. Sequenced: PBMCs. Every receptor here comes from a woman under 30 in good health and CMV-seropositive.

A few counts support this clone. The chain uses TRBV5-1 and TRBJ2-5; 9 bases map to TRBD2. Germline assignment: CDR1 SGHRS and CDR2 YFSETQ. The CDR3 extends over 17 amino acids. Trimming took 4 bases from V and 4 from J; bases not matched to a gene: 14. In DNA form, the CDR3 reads TGCGCCAGCAGCAGGGGGGCGGTTAGCGGGGGCCTAGAGACCCAGTACTTC. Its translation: CASSRGAVSGGLETQYF.

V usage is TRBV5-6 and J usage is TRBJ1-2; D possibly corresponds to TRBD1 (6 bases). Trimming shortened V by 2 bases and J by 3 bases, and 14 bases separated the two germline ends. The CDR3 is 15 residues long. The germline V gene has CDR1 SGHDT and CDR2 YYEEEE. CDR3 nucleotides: TGTGCCAGCAGCTTCGGGGGGCAGGGCTACTATGGCTACACCTTC. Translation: CASSFGGQGYYGYTF.

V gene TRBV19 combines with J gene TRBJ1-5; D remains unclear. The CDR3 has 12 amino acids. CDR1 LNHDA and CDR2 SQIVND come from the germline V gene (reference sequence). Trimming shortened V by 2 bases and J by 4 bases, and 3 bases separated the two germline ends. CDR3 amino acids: CASSIPNQPQHF. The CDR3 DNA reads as TGTGCCAGTAGTATACCAAATCAGCCCCAGCATTTT.

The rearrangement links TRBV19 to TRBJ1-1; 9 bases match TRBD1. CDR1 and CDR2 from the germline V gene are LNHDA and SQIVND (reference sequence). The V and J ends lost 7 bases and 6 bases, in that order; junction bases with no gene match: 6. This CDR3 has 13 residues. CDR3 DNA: TGTGCCAGTAACCCGGGACAGGGTCCTGAAGCTTTCTTT. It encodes CASNPGQGPEAFF.

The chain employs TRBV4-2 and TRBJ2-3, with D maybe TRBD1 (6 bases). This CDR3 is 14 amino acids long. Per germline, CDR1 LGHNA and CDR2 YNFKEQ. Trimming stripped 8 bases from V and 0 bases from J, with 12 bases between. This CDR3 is CASRRGSSTDTQYF. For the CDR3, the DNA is TGTGCCAGCCGCAGGGGCTCTAGCACAGATACGCAGTATTTT.

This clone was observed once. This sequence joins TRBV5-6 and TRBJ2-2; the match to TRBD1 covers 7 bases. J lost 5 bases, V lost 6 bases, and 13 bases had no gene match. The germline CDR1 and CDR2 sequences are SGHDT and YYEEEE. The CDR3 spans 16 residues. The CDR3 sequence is CASTKPPGQRTGELFF. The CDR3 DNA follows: TGTGCCAGCACGAAGCCGCCGGGACAGAGGACCGGGGAGCTGTTTTTT.

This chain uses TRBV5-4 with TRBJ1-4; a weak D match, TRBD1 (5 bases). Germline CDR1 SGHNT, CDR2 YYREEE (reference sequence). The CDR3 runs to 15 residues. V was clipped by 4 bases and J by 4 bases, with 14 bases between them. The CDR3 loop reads CASSLGTTGNEKLFF. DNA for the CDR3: TGTGCCAGCAGCCTCGGGACTACCGGTAATGAAAAACTGTTTTTT.

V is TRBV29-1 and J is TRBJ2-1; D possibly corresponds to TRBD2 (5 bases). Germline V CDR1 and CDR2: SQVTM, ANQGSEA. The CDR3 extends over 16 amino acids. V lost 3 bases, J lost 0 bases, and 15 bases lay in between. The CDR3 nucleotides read TGCAGCGTTGAGGGCTCTGACTACTTCTCCTACAATGAGCAGTTCTTC. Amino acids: CSVEGSDYFSYNEQFF.

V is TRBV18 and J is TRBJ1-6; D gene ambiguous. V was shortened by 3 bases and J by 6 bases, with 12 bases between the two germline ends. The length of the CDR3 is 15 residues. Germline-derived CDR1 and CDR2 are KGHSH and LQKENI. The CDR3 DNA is TGTGCCAGCTCACCCGACGGGAGGACTAATTCACCCCTCCACTTT. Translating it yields CASSPDGRTNSPLHF. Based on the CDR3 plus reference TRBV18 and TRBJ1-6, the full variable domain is NAGVMQNPRHLVRRRGQEARLRCSPMKGHSHVYWYRQLPEEGLKFMVYLQKENIIDESGMPKERFSAEFPKEGPSILRIQQVVRGDSAAYFCASSPDGRTNSPLHFGNGTRLTVT.

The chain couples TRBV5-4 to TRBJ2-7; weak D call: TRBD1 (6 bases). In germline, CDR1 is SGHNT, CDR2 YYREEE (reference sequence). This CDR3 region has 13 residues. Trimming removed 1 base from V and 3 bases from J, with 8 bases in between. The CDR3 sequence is CASSLTGYYEQYF. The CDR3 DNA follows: TGTGCCAGCAGCTTGACAGGGTACTACGAGCAGTACTTC.

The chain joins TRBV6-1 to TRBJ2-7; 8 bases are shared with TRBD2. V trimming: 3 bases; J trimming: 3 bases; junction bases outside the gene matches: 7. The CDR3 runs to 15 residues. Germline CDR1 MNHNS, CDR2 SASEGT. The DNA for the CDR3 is TGTGCCAGCAGTGAGTCTAGCGGGTCAGTCTACGAGCAGTACTTC. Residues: CASSESSGSVYEQYF.

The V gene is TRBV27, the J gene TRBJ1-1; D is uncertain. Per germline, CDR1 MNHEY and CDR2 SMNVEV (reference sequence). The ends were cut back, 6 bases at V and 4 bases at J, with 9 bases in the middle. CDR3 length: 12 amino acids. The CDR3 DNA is TGTGCCAGCAGGTTAGGGAGCACTGAAGCTTTCTTT. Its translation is CASRLGSTEAFF.

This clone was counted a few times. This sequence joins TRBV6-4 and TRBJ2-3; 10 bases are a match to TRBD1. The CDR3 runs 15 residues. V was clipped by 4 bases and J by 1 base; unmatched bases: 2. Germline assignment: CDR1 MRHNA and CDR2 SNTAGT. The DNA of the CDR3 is TGTGCCAGCAGTGCCGGGACAGGGGGCACAGATACGCAGTATTTT. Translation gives CASSAGTGGTDTQYF.

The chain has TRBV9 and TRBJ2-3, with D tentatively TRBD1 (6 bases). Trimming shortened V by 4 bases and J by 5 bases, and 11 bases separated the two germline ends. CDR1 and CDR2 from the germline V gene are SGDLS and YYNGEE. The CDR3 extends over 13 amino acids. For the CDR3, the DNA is TGTGCCAGCAGCATCAGGACAGAAGATACGCAGTATTTT. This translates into CASSIRTEDTQYF.

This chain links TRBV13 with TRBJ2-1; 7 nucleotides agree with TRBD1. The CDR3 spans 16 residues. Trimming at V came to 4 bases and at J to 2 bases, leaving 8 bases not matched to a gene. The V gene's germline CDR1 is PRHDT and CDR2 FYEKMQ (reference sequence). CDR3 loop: CASSSNRDSTYNEQFF. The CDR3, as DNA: TGTGCCAGCAGCTCGAACCGGGACAGCACCTACAATGAGCAGTTCTTC.

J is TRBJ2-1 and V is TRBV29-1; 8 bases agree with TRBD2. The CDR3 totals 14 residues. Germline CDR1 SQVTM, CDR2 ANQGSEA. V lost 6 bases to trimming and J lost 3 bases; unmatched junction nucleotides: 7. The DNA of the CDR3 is TGCAGCGTCACCGGGGGGGTCAGCTACAATGAGCAGTTCTTC. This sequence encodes CSVTGGVSYNEQFF.

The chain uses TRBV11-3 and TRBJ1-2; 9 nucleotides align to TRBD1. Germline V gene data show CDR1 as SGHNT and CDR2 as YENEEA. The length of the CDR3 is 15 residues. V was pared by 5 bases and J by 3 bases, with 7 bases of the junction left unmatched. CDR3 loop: CASSPRDRAHYGYTF. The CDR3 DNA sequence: TGTGCCAGCAGCCCCCGGGACAGGGCCCACTATGGCTACACCTTC.

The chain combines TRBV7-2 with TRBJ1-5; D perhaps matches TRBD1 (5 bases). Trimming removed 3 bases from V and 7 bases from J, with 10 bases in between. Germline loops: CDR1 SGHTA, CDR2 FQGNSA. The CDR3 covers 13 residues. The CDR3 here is CASSFGRGQPQHF. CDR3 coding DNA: TGTGCCAGCAGCTTTGGTAGGGGCCAGCCCCAGCATTTT. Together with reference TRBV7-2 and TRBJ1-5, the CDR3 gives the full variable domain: GAGVSQSPSNKVTEKGKDVELRCDPISGHTALYWYRQSLGQGLEFLIYFQGNSAPDKSGLPSDRFSAERTGGSVSTLTIQRTQQEDSAVYLCASSFGRGQPQHFGDGTRLSIL.

The CDR3: CAIPIGTGYTGELFF. The CDR3 DNA follows: TGTGCCATACCGATTGGGACAGGGTACACCGGGGAGCTGTTTTTT. The J gene is TRBJ2-2, the V gene TRBV15; 9 positions agree with TRBD1. After removal of 10 bases from V and 3 bases from J, the junction contained 9 bases not matched to a gene. The germline V gene has CDR1 LNHNV and CDR2 YYDKDF (reference sequence). CDR3 length: 15 residues.

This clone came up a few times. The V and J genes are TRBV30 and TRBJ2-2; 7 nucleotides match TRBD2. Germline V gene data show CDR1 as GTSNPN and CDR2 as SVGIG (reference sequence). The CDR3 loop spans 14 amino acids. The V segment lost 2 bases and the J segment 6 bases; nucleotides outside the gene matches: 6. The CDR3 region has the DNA TGTGCCTGGAGTAGCGGGGTGGTTTCCGGGGAGCTGTTTTTT. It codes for CAWSSGVVSGELFF.

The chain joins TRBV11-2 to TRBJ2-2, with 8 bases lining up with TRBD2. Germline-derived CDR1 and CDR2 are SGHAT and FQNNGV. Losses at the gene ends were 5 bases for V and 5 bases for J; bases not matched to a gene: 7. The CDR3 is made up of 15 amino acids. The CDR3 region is CASSPLPGGTGELFF. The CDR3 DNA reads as TGTGCCAGCAGCCCTCTACCGGGGGGGACCGGGGAGCTGTTTTTT.

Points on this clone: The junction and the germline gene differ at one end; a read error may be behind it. DNA for the CDR3: TGTGCTAGCAGCAACGGACAGGGTTCACCCCTCCACTTT. It specifies CASSNGQGSPLHF. This rearrangement joins TRBV7-7 to TRBJ1-6, with 8 bases aligning to TRBD1. The CDR3 contains 13 residues. Per the germline V gene, CDR1 is SSHAT and CDR2 is FNYEAQ (reference sequence).

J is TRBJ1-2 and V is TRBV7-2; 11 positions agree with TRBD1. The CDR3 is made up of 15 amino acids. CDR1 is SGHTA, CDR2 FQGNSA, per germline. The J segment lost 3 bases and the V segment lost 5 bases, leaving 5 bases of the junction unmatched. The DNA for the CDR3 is TGTGCCAGCAGCACCGGACAGGGGGCCGACTATGGCTACACCTTC. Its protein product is CASSTGQGADYGYTF.

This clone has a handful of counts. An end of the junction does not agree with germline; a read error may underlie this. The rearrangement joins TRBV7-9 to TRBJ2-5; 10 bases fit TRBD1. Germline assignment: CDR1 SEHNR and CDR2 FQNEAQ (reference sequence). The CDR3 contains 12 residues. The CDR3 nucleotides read TGTGCCAGCAGCCTGGGCTCCGGGACAGGGGACTTC. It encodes CASSLGSGTGDF. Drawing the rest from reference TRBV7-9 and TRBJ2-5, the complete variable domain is DTGVSQNPRHKITKRGQNVTFRCDPISEHNRLYWYRQTLGQGPEFLTYFQNEAQLEKSRLLSDRFSAERPKGSFSTLEIQRTEQGDSAMYLCASSLGSGTGDFGPGTRLLVL.

The CDR3 sequence: CASSSHRGRDEKLFF. The DNA for the CDR3 is TGTGCCAGCAGCTCCCACAGGGGGCGGGATGAAAAACTGTTTTTT. This rearrangement joins TRBV5-5 to TRBJ1-4, with 9 bases matching TRBD1. The CDR3 spans 15 residues. V lost 3 bases and J lost 6; bases outside the gene matches: 6. Germline CDR1 is SGHKS and CDR2 is YYEKEE (reference sequence). The whole variable domain, remainder taken from reference TRBV5-5 and TRBJ1-4, is DAGVTQSPTHLIKTRGQQVTLRCSPISGHKSVSWYQQVLGQGPQFIFQYYEKEERGRGNFPDRFSARQFPNYSSELNVNALLLGDSALYLCASSSHRGRDEKLFFGSGTQLSVL.

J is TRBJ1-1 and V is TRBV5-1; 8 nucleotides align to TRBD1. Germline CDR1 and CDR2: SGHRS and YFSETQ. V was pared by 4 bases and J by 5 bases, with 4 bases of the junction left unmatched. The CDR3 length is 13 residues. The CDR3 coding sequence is TGCGCCAGCAGCCAGGGGGCGGAAACTGAAGCTTTCTTT. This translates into CASSQGAETEAFF.

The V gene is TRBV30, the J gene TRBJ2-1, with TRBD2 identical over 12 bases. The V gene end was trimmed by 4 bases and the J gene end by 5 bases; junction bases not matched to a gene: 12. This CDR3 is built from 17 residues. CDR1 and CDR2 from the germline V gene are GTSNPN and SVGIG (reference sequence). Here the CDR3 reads CAWNAPRLAGVDNEQFF. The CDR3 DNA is TGTGCCTGGAATGCTCCCAGACTAGCGGGGGTCGACAATGAGCAGTTCTTC.

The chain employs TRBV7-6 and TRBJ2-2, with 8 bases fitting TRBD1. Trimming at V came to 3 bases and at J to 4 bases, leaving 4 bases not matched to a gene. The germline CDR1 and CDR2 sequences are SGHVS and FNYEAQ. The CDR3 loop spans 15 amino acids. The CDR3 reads CASSFGQGATGELFF. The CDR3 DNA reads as TGTGCCAGCAGCTTTGGGCAGGGGGCCACCGGGGAGCTGTTTTTT.